This T cell receptor (beta chain) was found in a study of OX40 agonist ivuxolimab in advanced cancers. Looking at the study overall: Recorded diagnoses for dose-escalation patients were hepatocellular carcinoma, melanoma, renal cell or head and neck cancer.

As concerns this clone: Its target is unknown.

Profiling relied on immunoSEQ multiplex PCR, and the TCRdb table lists in-frame clones only, not all of them. This table holds approximately 84,000 clones, more than 85% found once. Notes on the study in general: Partial responders at 0.1-3.0 mg/kg had among the lowest clonal expansion. Averaged across samples, CD8+ T cells carried more expanded clones than CD4+ did.

CDR1 SGHRS and CDR2 YFSETQ come from the germline V gene. The length of the CDR3 is 13 residues. The V end was cut by 0 bases, the J end by 6 bases, with 9 bases between. The chain combines TRBV5-1 with TRBJ1-1; D remains ambiguous. The sample here was CD4+ or CD8+ T cells sorted from blood, taken in a trial of the OX40 agonist ivuxolimab. The source of this sequence is an adult with an advanced solid tumor such as melanoma, head and neck, liver or kidney cancer. In DNA form, the CDR3 reads TGCGCCAGCAGCTTGGGCCCTCCCGCTGAAGCTTTCTTT. Translating gives CASSLGPPAEAFF. Together with reference TRBV5-1 and TRBJ1-1, the CDR3 gives the full variable domain: KAGVTQTPRYLIKTRGQQVTLSCSPISGHRSVSWYQQTPGQGLQFLFEYFSETQRNKGNFPGRFSGRQFSNSRSEMNVSTLELGDSALYLCASSLGPPAEAFFGQGTRLTVV.